Following are 14 T cell receptor beta chains from one sample sequenced in a study of neurological immune-mediated disorders. TCRdb reprocessed the 5' RACE reads via MiXCR and lists one record per CDR3 protein. The sample has approximately 26,000 distinct CDR3 sequences, approximately 3.2% seen once. The specimen was PBMCs. Receptor source: a woman in her thirties with multiple sclerosis.

The chain links TRBV5-6 to TRBJ2-1; D gene unclear. The ends were cut back, 1 base at V and 14 bases at J, with 19 bases in the middle. The V gene's germline CDR1 is SGHDT and CDR2 YYEEEE. This CDR3 is 14 amino acids long. As DNA, the CDR3 is TGTGCCAGCAGCTTGATGCCGGCCTACAATAAGAAGTTCTTC. This translates into CASSLMPAYNKKFF.

This clonotype was recorded many times. One junction end disagrees with the germline gene, perhaps due to a read error. The chain joins TRBV28 to TRBJ1-5, with D unclear. CDR1 is MDHEN, CDR2 SYDVKM, per germline. This CDR3 is 15 amino acids long. The CDR3, as DNA: TGTGCCAGCAGTTTCCCAGGTAGCGGAAATCAGCCCCAGAATTTT. This codes for CASSFPGSGNQPQNF.

This clonotype was recorded many times. This chain joins TRBV7-2 and TRBJ2-5, with 7 bases lining up with TRBD1. The CDR3 is 14 amino acids. Germline CDR1 reads SGHTA; CDR2 reads FQGNSA. J gave up 0 bases and V 5 bases, and 3 bases lay outside the gene matches. CDR3 in DNA: TGTGCCAGCAGCCGGGGACAGAACCAAGAGACCCAGTACTTC. It specifies CASSRGQNQETQYF.

In regard to this clonotype: A much larger clone differs by one base, so this may be a read error. This chain links TRBV5-1 with TRBJ2-7, with no clear D. V lost 4 bases, J lost 2 bases, and 10 bases lay in between. The CDR3 has 13 amino acids. Germline-derived CDR1 and CDR2 are SGHRS and YFSETQ. The CDR3 is CASSTGTTYEQYF. CDR3 sequence (DNA): TGCGCCAGCAGCACGGGTACGACCTACGAGCAGTACTTC. Full variable domain (rest looked up from reference TRBV5-1 and TRBJ2-7): KAGVTQTPRYLIKTRGQQVTLSCSPISGHRSVSWYQQTPGQGLQFLFEYFSETQRNKGNFPGRFSGRQFSNSRSEMNVSTLELGDSALYLCASSTGTTYEQYFGPGTRLTVT.

This clonotype occurred many times. The CDR3 region has the DNA TGTGCCAGCAGCTTAGTGACAGGCTATGGCTACACCTTC. It yields the protein CASSLVTGYGYTF. The rearrangement uses TRBV7-2 and TRBJ1-2, with D perhaps TRBD1 (6 bases). The germline V gene encodes CDR1 SGHTA and CDR2 FQGNSA. The germline V and J ends were trimmed by 1 base and 4 bases, with 7 bases remaining between them. The CDR3 loop spans 13 amino acids. Full variable domain (remainder filled in from reference TRBV7-2 and TRBJ1-2): GAGVSQSPSNKVTEKGKDVELRCDPISGHTALYWYRQSLGQGLEFLIYFQGNSAPDKSGLPSDRFSAERTGGSVSTLTIQRTQQEDSAVYLCASSLVTGYGYTFGSGTRLTVV.

This clonotype was seen repeatedly, ten times or more. The chain uses TRBV7-2 and TRBJ1-5; no clear D gene. Looked up from germline, CDR1 is SGHTA and CDR2 is FQGNSA. Trimming stripped 1 base from V and 9 bases from J, with 7 bases between. The CDR3 is 12 amino acids. CDR3 DNA: TGTGCCAGCAGCTTAGGGCCAGGGCCCCAGCATTTT. Amino acids: CASSLGPGPQHF.

This clonotype was observed a handful of times. Just one base apart from a much larger clone, this may be a read error. The chain recombines TRBV6-5 with TRBJ1-1; D not resolved. This CDR3 is built from 13 residues. With 6 bases removed from V and 1 base from J, the gap between germline ends came to 9 bases. The germline V gene has CDR1 MNHEY and CDR2 SVGAGI. The chain's CDR3 is CASRNTWNTEAFF. The CDR3 bases are TGTGCCAGCAGGAACACGTGGAACACTGAAGCTTTCTTT.

As to this clonotype: A much larger clone differs by one base, so this may be a read error. The chain couples TRBV27 to TRBJ2-6; a possible D gene is TRBD1 (5 bases). This CDR3 comprises 18 residues. The V gene's germline CDR1 is MNHEY and CDR2 SMNVEV (reference sequence). CDR3 in amino acids: CASSFWSGYSSGAKVLTF. The CDR3 DNA follows: TGTGCCAGCAGTTTCTGGTCAGGGTACAGCTCTGGGGCCAAAGTCCTGACTTTC.

This clonotype was seen a handful of times. The rearrangement joins TRBV5-4 to TRBJ1-2; D uncertain. The V and J ends lost 4 bases and 7 bases respectively, with 11 bases between them. The CDR3 has 12 amino acids. Germline V gene data show CDR1 as SGHNT and CDR2 as YYREEE (reference sequence). The CDR3 sequence is CASSPNNLGYTF. CDR3 DNA sequence: TGTGCCAGCAGCCCGAACAACCTTGGCTACACCTTC.

This clonotype showed up many times. Given a much more abundant clone one base away, this may be a read error. CDR3 sequence (DNA): TGCAGCGTGGGAAACACGGAGACCCAGTACTTC. Encoded protein: CSVGNTETQYF. The V gene is TRBV29-1, the J gene TRBJ2-5; D remains unclear. Trimming left V 6 bases short and J 5 bases short, with 10 bases between. The V gene's germline CDR1 is SQVTM and CDR2 ANQGSEA. The CDR3 totals 11 residues.

Of note for this clonotype: A read error may be the cause here, since a much bigger clone is one base away. A read error is likely, as this CDR3 ends without the conserved phenylalanine or tryptophan. The gene calls are TRBV20-1 and TRBJ1-2; D unresolved. Germline values: CDR1 DFQATT, CDR2 SNEGSKA (reference sequence). This CDR3 region has 11 residues. V gave up 8 bases and J gave up 3 bases, with 10 bases separating them. The CDR3 sequence: CSLRRDYGYTL. The CDR3 bases are TGCAGTTTGCGGAGGGACTATGGCTACACCTTA.

This clonotype has a handful of counts. The V call is TRBV3-1, the J call TRBJ1-1; no clear D gene. The V end lost 1 base, the J end lost 10 bases, and 13 bases lay between the germline ends. There are 13 residues in the CDR3. The germline V gene has CDR1 LGHDT and CDR2 YNNKEL (reference sequence). CDR3 loop: CASSQGEGGGAFF. The CDR3 coding sequence is TGTGCCAGCAGCCAAGGTGAAGGCGGCGGAGCTTTCTTT.

This clonotype was seen many times. The gene calls are TRBV13 and TRBJ2-7, with 7 bases matching TRBD2. V lost 4 bases to trimming and J lost 2 bases; unmatched junction nucleotides: 8. The germline V gene encodes CDR1 PRHDT and CDR2 FYEKMQ (reference sequence). The CDR3 extends over 15 amino acids. In nucleotides, the CDR3 is TGTGCCAGCAGCTCACTAGCGAGAGGTGCCTACGAGCAGTACTTC. This gives the protein CASSSLARGAYEQYF.

This chain uses TRBV7-2 with TRBJ2-1; D unclear. CDR1 and CDR2 (germline): SGHTA, FQGNSA. The CDR3 runs to 13 residues. Trimming pared 5 bases from V and 7 bases from J, leaving 12 bases between. The CDR3: CASSKPTENEQFF. The CDR3 DNA is TGTGCCAGCAGCAAGCCTACAGAGAATGAGCAGTTCTTC.